This TCR beta chain was sequenced during a study of OX40 agonist ivuxolimab in advanced cancers. Whole-study context: The study gave patients intravenous ivuxolimab at 0.01 to 10 mg/kg every 2 weeks.

V was shortened by 3 bases and J by 0 bases, with 2 bases between the two germline ends. Germline-derived CDR1 and CDR2 are SGHRS and YFSETQ. This CDR3 is 12 amino acids long. Here immunoSEQ multiplex PCR was the method, and the copy in TCRdb shows in-frame clones only, minus some. The sample lists fewer than 70,000 clones; around 80% were seen once. V and J are TRBV5-1 and TRBJ2-3, with no clear D. This clonotype was obtained from an adult with an advanced solid tumor such as melanoma, head and neck, liver or kidney cancer. The material was CD4+ or CD8+ T cells sorted from blood, obtained in a trial of the OX40 agonist ivuxolimab. The CDR3 bases are TGCGCCAGCAGCTCTAGCACAGATACGCAGTATTTT. It encodes CASSSSTDTQYF. Complete variable domain (other parts from reference TRBV5-1 and TRBJ2-3): KAGVTQTPRYLIKTRGQQVTLSCSPISGHRSVSWYQQTPGQGLQFLFEYFSETQRNKGNFPGRFSGRQFSNSRSEMNVSTLELGDSALYLCASSSSTDTQYFGPGTRLTVL.